What follows are 22 T cell receptor beta chains derived from one specimen sequenced in a study of blood T cell repertoires in COVID-19. Assay: immunoSEQ multiplex PCR; the TCRdb copy retains only in-frame clones and omits some. This sample has fewer than 400,000 clones, with about 86% found just once. Sequenced material: peripheral blood. These receptors all come from a man aged 25 to 40 with active or convalescent COVID-19.

This chain connects TRBV7-3 to TRBJ1-6, with no clear D. This CDR3 has 13 amino acids. CDR1 is SGHTA, CDR2 FQGTGA, per germline. Trimming removed 0 bases at V and 9 bases at J, with 6 bases between. The DNA for the CDR3 is TGTGCCAGCAGCTTAACGTTAATTTCACCCCTCCACTTT. Residues: CASSLTLISPLHF.

This clone was detected a few times. The genes are TRBV11-1 and TRBJ1-1; 7 bases align to TRBD1. CDR1 and CDR2 (germline): SGHAT, FQDESV (reference sequence). The ends lost 5 bases at V and 0 bases at J; junction bases unmatched: 9. This CDR3 has 16 residues. The CDR3 DNA is TGTGCCAGCAGCCCTAGACAGGGAATAATGAACACTGAAGCTTTCTTT. This encodes CASSPRQGIMNTEAFF.

The chain employs TRBV28 and TRBJ2-7, with 7 bases lining up with TRBD2. This CDR3 has 16 amino acids. The V and J ends lost 4 bases and 0 bases, in that order; junction bases with no gene match: 9. CDR1 is MDHEN, CDR2 SYDVKM, per germline. The CDR3 loop reads CASSSPMGGYSYEQYF. As DNA, the CDR3 is TGTGCCAGCAGTTCCCCTATGGGAGGGTACTCCTACGAGCAGTACTTC.

J is TRBJ2-1 and V is TRBV3-1 (or the pseudogene TRBV3-2); possibly TRBD2 for D (5 bases). This CDR3 region has 11 residues. Deletions cut 2 bases from V and 11 bases from J, with 7 bases between. Per germline, CDR1 LGHDT and CDR2 YNNKEL (reference sequence). For the CDR3, the DNA is TGTGCCAGCAGCCAAATAGCGCAGCAGTTCTTC. Translation gives CASSQIAQQFF.

CDR3 coding DNA: TGTGCCAGCAGCCAAGATCTAGCTAGCGGGACCTACGAGCAGTACTTC. Its protein is CASSQDLASGTYEQYF. This sequence joins TRBV3-1 (or the pseudogene TRBV3-2) and TRBJ2-7; 9 bases agree with TRBD2. J was trimmed by 2 bases and V by 0 bases; bases with no gene match: 5. Germline V gives CDR1 LGHDT, CDR2 YNNKEL (reference sequence). This CDR3 comprises 16 residues.

The chain uses TRBV7-9 and TRBJ2-3, with 8 bases that match TRBD1. V lost 2 bases to trimming and J lost 6 bases; unmatched junction nucleotides: 7. This CDR3 comprises 15 residues. Per the germline V gene, CDR1 is SEHNR and CDR2 is FQNEAQ (reference sequence). CDR3: CASSLKNRGVDTQYF. CDR3 sequence (DNA): TGTGCCAGCAGCTTAAAGAACAGGGGGGTTGATACGCAGTATTTT.

The genes are TRBV14 and TRBJ2-5, with 7 positions matching TRBD1. V dropped 5 bases and J dropped 2; count of bases not matched to a gene: 8. The length of the CDR3 is 15 residues. In germline, CDR1 is SGHDN, CDR2 FVKESK. In DNA form, the CDR3 reads TGTGCCAGCAGCGCTCGGACAGGCATTCAAGAGACCCAGTACTTC. It encodes CASSARTGIQETQYF.

V usage is TRBV2 and J usage is TRBJ1-6; D call uncertain. The length of the CDR3 is 13 residues. Germline V gene lookup returns CDR1 SNHLY and CDR2 FYNNEI. The V end lost 7 bases, the J end lost 7 bases, and 11 bases lay between the germline ends. The CDR3 DNA is TGTGCCAGCATGTGGACGGGGAATTCACCCCTCCACTTT. Translated: CASMWTGNSPLHF.

This clone was seen just once. The rearrangement links TRBV3-1 (or the pseudogene TRBV3-2) to TRBJ2-7, with 8 bases aligning to TRBD1. Germline V gene data show CDR1 as LGHDT and CDR2 as YNNKEL (reference sequence). V shed 4 bases and J 2 bases; nucleotides not matched to a gene: 10. This CDR3 region has 16 residues. The CDR3 sequence is CASSPFPGQVAYEQYF. DNA of the CDR3: TGTGCCAGCAGCCCGTTTCCGGGACAGGTGGCCTACGAGCAGTACTTC.

This rearrangement joins TRBV5-1 to TRBJ1-4; 10 bases are a match to TRBD1. In germline, CDR1 is SGHRS, CDR2 YFSETQ. The CDR3 spans 14 residues. J gave up 5 bases and V 6 bases, and 4 bases lay outside the gene matches. The CDR3 DNA reads TGCGCCAGCAACTCGGGACAGGGGAATGAAAAACTGTTTTTT. Encoded protein: CASNSGQGNEKLFF. Complete variable domain (other parts from reference TRBV5-1 and TRBJ1-4): KAGVTQTPRYLIKTRGQQVTLSCSPISGHRSVSWYQQTPGQGLQFLFEYFSETQRNKGNFPGRFSGRQFSNSRSEMNVSTLELGDSALYLCASNSGQGNEKLFFGSGTQLSVL.

In its sample, this clone was seen a few times. The chain couples TRBV11-2 to TRBJ2-1, with 14 nucleotides matching TRBD2. The CDR3 contains 17 residues. Germline V CDR1 and CDR2: SGHAT, FQNNGV. The trim removed 5 bases at V and 8 bases at J, leaving 11 bases unmatched. This CDR3 is CASSPTGTSGSYHEQFF. In DNA form, the CDR3 reads TGTGCCAGCAGCCCAACAGGGACTAGCGGGAGTTATCATGAGCAGTTCTTC.

The V and J genes are TRBV6-1 and TRBJ2-1; tentatively, D is TRBD2 (6 bases). V was pared by 1 base and J by 3 bases, with 7 bases between. CDR3 size: 14 residues. CDR1 is MNHNS and CDR2 is SASEGT in the germline V gene. The CDR3 region is CASSEDGGYNEQFF. The CDR3 DNA is TGTGCCAGCAGTGAAGACGGGGGCTACAATGAGCAGTTCTTC.

The V call is TRBV5-1, the J call TRBJ2-2, with 13 bases aligning to TRBD2. CDR3 length equals 15 residues. Germline V gene lookup returns CDR1 SGHRS and CDR2 YFSETQ. J lost 4 bases, V lost 5 bases, and 2 bases had no gene match. The CDR3 is CASRGLAGRTGELFF. The CDR3 DNA follows: TGCGCCAGCAGGGGACTAGCGGGACGCACCGGGGAGCTGTTTTTT.

The chain couples TRBV14 to TRBJ2-7; 7 bases align to TRBD2. V lost 5 bases and J lost 3; bases outside the gene matches: 7. From germline, CDR1 is SGHDN and CDR2 FVKESK. This CDR3 contains 14 residues. CDR3 amino acids: CASSSGGWGYEQYF. CDR3 sequence (DNA): TGTGCCAGCAGCTCGGGAGGTTGGGGCTACGAGCAGTACTTC.

The chain couples TRBV9 to TRBJ1-1, with D maybe TRBD1 (6 bases). Trimming cost V 4 bases and J 4 bases, with 14 bases left between them. CDR3 size: 14 residues. In germline, CDR1 is SGDLS, CDR2 YYNGEE. Written as DNA, the CDR3 is TGTGCCAGCAGCAACCAGGACAGCGGCACTGAAGCTTTCTTT. It encodes CASSNQDSGTEAFF.

The V gene is TRBV7-9, the J gene TRBJ1-4; no clear D. The CDR3 runs 15 residues. CDR1 and CDR2 (germline): SEHNR, FQNEAQ (reference sequence). The V and J ends lost 1 base and 8 bases respectively, with 14 bases between them. DNA of the CDR3: TGTGCCAGCAGCTTAGACGTCCGTACTGAAGAAAAACTGTTTTTT. It yields the protein CASSLDVRTEEKLFF.

V is TRBV5-8 and J is TRBJ2-2; D might be TRBD1 (5 bases). The CDR3 runs 18 residues. Looked up from germline, CDR1 is SGHTS and CDR2 is YDEGEE. The germline V and J ends were trimmed by 2 bases and 1 base, with 18 bases remaining between them. As DNA, the CDR3 is TGTGCCAGCAGCTTCCACCGAGGACATCCCCTGAACACCGGGGAGCTGTTTTTT. Its protein is CASSFHRGHPLNTGELFF.

The V and J genes are TRBV24-1 and TRBJ1-1, with 7 bases aligning to TRBD1. Germline CDR1 KGHDR, CDR2 SFDVKD. CDR3 length: 15 amino acids. The V gene end was trimmed by 2 bases and the J gene end by 2 bases; junction bases not matched to a gene: 4. The CDR3 sequence is CATSDSNRGNTEAFF. As DNA, the CDR3 is TGTGCCACCAGTGATTCGAACAGGGGTAACACTGAAGCTTTCTTT.

J is TRBJ2-1 and V is TRBV11-2, with TRBD2 matching over 9 bases. The CDR3 extends over 17 amino acids. The germline V gene encodes CDR1 SGHAT and CDR2 FQNNGV. V gave up 5 bases and J gave up 5 bases; unmatched junction bases: 13. DNA for the CDR3: TGTGCCAGCAGCCCAAGAGCCAGCGGGAGGTTAAACAATGAGCAGTTCTTC. The encoded protein is CASSPRASGRLNNEQFF.

This chain links TRBV20-1 with TRBJ2-7; no firm D call. Per the germline V gene, CDR1 is DFQATT and CDR2 is SNEGSKA (reference sequence). The CDR3 sequence is 11 residues long. Trimming left V 5 bases short and J 2 bases short, with 7 bases between. CDR3 nucleotide sequence: TGCAGTGCTTACTCCACCTACGAGCAGTACTTC. Translation gives CSAYSTYEQYF.

This chain uses TRBV9 with TRBJ2-2, with D uncertain. In germline, CDR1 is SGDLS, CDR2 YYNGEE. The CDR3 covers 16 residues. The germline V and J ends were trimmed by 3 bases and 0 bases, with 12 bases remaining between them. CDR3 residues: CASSARGRANTGELFF. The CDR3 coding sequence is TGTGCCAGCAGCGCCCGCGGCCGCGCGAACACCGGGGAGCTGTTTTTT.

This clone appeared a few times. This chain joins TRBV30 and TRBJ1-6; 11 bases agree with TRBD1. The germline gives CDR1 GTSNPN, CDR2 SVGIG (reference sequence). The CDR3 has 13 residues. CDR3 DNA: TGTGTCGCCGGGCGGACAGGGGGCTCACCCCTCCACTTT. Amino acids: CVAGRTGGSPLHF.